This T cell receptor (beta chain) stems from a study of CD8+ T cells in alopecia areata. Study at large: The SALT score measured affected scalp surface percentage in treated patients.

Extraction of RNA preceded its reverse transcription into cDNA, which served as the sequencing template. Only in-frame clones appear in the TCRdb table, and some are missing; sequencing was by immunoSEQ multiplex PCR. This table holds 150,000 to 200,000 clones, 60% found once. Germline-derived CDR1 and CDR2 are LGHNA and YSLEER. The CDR3 runs to 18 residues. V was trimmed by 0 bases and J by 0 bases, leaving 17 bases between them. Noted treatment: oral pan-JAK inhibitor, 5-10 mg twice daily. This TCR came from a human donor with alopecia areata. The gene calls are TRBV4-3 and TRBJ1-1, with D maybe TRBD1 (5 bases). The sample here was CD4+ T cells sorted from blood, taken at week 24, from a patient treated with tofacitinib. The CDR3 sequence: CASSQEKWAGSLNTEAFF. The CDR3 DNA reads TGCGCCAGCAGCCAAGAAAAGTGGGCAGGGAGCTTGAACACTGAAGCTTTCTTT.